This TCR beta chain was identified in a study of blood T cell repertoires in COVID-19. Across the study: PBMCs, B-cell-depleted T cells, or T cells were the source of the cDNA or gDNA that made up the material.

The CDR3 length is 17 residues. V gave up 4 bases and J gave up 2 bases, with 15 bases separating them. CDR1 SEHNR and CDR2 FQNEAQ come from the germline V gene (reference sequence). Data came from immunoSEQ multiplex PCR; TCRdb stores just in-frame clones and leaves some out. The sample has approximately 300,000 clones, 85% to 90% seen once. This clone came up once. The sample consisted of PBMCs or T cells enriched from blood (not recorded which). The sequence was obtained from a man aged 25-45 years who had recovered from COVID-19. This chain joins TRBV7-9 and TRBJ2-6; D unclear. CDR3 coding DNA: TGTGCCAGCAGCTCTCTGCTGCGTGAGGCTGGGGCCAACGTCCTGACTTTC. Its translation is CASSSLLREAGANVLTF.